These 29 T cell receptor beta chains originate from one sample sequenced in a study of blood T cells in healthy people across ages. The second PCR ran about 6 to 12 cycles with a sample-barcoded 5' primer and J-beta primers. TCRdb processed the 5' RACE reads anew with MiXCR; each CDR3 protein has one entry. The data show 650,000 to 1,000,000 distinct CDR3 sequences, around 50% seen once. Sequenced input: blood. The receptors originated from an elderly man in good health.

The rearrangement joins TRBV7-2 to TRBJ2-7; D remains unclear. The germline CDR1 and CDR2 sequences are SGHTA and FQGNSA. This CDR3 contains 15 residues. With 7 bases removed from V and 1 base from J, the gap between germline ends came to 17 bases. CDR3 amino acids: CASNHGEAQSYEQYF. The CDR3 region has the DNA TGTGCCAGCAACCACGGAGAGGCCCAATCCTACGAGCAGTACTTC.

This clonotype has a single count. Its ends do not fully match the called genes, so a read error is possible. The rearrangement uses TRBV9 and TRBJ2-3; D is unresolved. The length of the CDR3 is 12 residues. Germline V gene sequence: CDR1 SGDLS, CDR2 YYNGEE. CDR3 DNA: TGTGCCTGCAGCGTAGTAGAAGATACGCAGTATTTT. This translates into CACSVVEDTQYF.

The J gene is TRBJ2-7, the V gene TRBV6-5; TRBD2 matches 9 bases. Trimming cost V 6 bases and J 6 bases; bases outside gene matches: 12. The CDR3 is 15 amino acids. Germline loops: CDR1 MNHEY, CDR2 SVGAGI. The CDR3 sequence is CASSFRAGGGPEQYF. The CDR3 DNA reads TGTGCCAGCAGCTTTCGGGCGGGAGGGGGTCCCGAGCAGTACTTC.

The CDR3 DNA sequence: TGCGCCAGCAGCCCACTAGCGGGGGGGCAAGATACGCAGTATTTT. This codes for CASSPLAGGQDTQYF. This sequence joins TRBV5-1 and TRBJ2-3; 13 bases match TRBD2. The CDR3 is made up of 15 amino acids. CDR1 is SGHRS, CDR2 YFSETQ, per germline. Losses at the gene ends were 4 bases for V and 5 bases for J; bases not matched to a gene: 4.

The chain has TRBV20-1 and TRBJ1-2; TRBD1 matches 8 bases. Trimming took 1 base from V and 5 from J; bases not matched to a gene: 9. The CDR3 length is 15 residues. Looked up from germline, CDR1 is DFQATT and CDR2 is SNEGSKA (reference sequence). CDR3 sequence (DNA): TGCAGTGCTAGAGCTCCGGGACAGGACTTATATGGCTACACCTTC. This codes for CSARAPGQDLYGYTF.

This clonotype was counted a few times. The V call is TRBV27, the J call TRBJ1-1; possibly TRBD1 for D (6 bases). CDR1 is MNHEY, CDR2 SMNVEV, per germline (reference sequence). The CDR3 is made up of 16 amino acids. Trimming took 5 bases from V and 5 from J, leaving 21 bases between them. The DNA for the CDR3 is TGTGCCAGCAGTCTCATGGCACAGGGATTTAAGACTGAAGCTTTCTTT. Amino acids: CASSLMAQGFKTEAFF.

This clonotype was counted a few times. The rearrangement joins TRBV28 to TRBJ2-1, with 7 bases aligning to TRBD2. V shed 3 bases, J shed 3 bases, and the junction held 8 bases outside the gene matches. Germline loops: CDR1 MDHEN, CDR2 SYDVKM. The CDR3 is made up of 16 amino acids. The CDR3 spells CASSLVASGDYNEQFF. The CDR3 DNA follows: TGTGCCAGCAGTTTGGTGGCTAGCGGAGACTACAATGAGCAGTTCTTC.

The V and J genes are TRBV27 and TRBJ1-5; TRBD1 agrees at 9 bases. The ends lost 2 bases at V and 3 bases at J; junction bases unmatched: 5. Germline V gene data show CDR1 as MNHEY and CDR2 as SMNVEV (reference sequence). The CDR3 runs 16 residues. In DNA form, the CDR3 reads TGTGCCAGCAGTTTAAAGGGACAGGGCGTCAATCAGCCCCAGCATTTT. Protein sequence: CASSLKGQGVNQPQHF.

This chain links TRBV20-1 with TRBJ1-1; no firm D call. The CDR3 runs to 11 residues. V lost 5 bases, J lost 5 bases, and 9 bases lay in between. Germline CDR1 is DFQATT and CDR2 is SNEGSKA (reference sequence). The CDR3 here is CSAWVWTEAFF. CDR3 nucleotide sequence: TGCAGTGCTTGGGTGTGGACTGAAGCTTTCTTT.

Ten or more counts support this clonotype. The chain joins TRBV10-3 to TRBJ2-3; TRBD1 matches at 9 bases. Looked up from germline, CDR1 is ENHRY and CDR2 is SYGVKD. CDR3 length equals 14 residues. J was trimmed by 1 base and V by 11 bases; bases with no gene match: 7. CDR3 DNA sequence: TGTGCCTCAAGGCGGGACAGGGGCACAGATACGCAGTATTTT. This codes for CASRRDRGTDTQYF.

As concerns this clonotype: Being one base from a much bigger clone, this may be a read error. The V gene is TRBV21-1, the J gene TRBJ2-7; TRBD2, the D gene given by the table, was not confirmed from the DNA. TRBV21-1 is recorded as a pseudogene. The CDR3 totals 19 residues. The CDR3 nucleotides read TGTGCCAGCAGCAATCCCCCCGGGACTAGCGGGAGGTCCCCGTACGAGCAGTACTTC. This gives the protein CASSNPPGTSGRSPYEQYF.

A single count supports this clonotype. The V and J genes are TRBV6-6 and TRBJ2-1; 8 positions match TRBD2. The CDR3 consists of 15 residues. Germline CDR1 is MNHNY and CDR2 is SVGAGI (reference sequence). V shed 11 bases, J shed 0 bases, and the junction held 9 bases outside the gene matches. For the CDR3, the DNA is TGTGCCTGTTTAGCGGGGTCATCCTCCTACAATGAGCAGTTCTTC. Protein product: CACLAGSSSYNEQFF.

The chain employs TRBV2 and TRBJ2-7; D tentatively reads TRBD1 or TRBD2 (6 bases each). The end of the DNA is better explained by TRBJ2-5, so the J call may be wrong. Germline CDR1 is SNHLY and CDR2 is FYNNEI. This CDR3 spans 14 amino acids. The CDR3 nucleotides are TGTGCCAGCCACCGGGAAGGGGGGTCAGGGACCCAGTACTTC. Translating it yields CASHREGGSGTQYF.

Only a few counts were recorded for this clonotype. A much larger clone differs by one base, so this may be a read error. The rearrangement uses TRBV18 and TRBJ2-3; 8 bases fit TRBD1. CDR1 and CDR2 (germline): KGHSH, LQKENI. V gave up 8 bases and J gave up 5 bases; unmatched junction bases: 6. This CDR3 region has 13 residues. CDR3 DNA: TGTGCCAGCGTGGGACAGGACAAAGATACGCAGTATTTT. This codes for CASVGQDKDTQYF.

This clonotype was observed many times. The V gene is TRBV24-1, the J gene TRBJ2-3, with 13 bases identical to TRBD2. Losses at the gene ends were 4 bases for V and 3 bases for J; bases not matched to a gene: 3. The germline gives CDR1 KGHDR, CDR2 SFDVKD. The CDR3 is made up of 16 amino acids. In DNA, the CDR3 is TGTGCCACCAGTGACGGACTAGCGGGAGTAACAGATACGCAGTATTTT. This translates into CATSDGLAGVTDTQYF.

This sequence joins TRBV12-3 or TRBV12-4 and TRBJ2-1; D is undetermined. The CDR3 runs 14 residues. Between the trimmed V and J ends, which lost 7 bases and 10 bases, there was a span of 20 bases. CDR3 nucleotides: TGTGCCAGCACCTACAGAGGTTTTAAGGCGGAGCAGTTCTTC. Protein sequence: CASTYRGFKAEQFF.

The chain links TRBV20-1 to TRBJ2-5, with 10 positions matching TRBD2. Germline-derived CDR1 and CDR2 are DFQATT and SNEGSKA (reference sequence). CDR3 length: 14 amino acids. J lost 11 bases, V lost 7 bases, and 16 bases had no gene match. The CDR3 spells CSGVPSGRDNEQYF. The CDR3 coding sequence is TGCAGTGGGGTCCCTAGCGGGAGAGACAATGAGCAGTACTTC.

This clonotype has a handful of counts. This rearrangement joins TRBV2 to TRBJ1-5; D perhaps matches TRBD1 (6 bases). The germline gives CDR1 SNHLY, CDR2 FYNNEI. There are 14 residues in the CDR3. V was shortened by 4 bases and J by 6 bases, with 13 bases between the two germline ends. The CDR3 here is CASSVAGDGQPQHF. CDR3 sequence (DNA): TGTGCCAGCAGTGTTGCAGGGGATGGTCAGCCCCAGCATTTT. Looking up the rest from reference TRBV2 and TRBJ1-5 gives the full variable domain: EPEVTQTPSHQVTQMGQEVILRCVPISNHLYFYWYRQILGQKVEFLVSFYNNEISEKSEIFDDQFSVERPDGSNFTLKIRSTKLEDSAMYFCASSVAGDGQPQHFGDGTRLSIL.

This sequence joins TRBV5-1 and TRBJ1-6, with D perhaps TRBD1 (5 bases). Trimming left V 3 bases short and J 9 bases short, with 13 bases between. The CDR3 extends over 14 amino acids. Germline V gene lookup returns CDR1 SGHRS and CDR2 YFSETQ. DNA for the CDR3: TGCGCCAGCAGCTCCCGGGACGCACGTTCACCCCTCCACTTT. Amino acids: CASSSRDARSPLHF.

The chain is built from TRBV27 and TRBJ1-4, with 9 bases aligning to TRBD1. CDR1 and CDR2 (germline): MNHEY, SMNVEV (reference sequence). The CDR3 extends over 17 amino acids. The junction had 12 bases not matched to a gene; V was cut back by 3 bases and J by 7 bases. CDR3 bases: TGTGCCAGCAGTTTTTCGCGCGGGGGACAGGGAGGTGAAAAACTGTTTTTT. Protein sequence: CASSFSRGGQGGEKLFF.

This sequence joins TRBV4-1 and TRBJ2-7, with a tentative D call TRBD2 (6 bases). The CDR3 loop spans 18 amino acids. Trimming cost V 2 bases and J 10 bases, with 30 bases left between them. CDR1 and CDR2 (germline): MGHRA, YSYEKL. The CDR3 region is CASSQPGLKSGGVEDQYF. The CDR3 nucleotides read TGCGCCAGCAGCCAACCGGGACTCAAGAGCGGAGGAGTCGAGGACCAGTACTTC.

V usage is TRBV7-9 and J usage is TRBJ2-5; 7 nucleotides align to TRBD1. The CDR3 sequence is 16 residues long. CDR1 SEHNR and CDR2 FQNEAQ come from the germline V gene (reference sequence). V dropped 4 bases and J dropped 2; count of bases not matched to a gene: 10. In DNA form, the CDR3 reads TGTGCCAGCAGCTCCCAGAGGACAGGTCGACAAGAGACCCAGTACTTC. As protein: CASSSQRTGRQETQYF.

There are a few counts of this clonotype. The CDR3 nucleotides are TGTGCCAGCAGTTACAGCTGGGAAACGGCCGAGCAGTACTTC. As protein: CASSYSWETAEQYF. V usage is TRBV6-6 and J usage is TRBJ2-7, with D unresolved. CDR1 and CDR2 from the germline V gene are MNHNY and SVGAGI (reference sequence). V was pared by 2 bases and J by 6 bases, with 14 bases between. The length of the CDR3 is 14 residues.

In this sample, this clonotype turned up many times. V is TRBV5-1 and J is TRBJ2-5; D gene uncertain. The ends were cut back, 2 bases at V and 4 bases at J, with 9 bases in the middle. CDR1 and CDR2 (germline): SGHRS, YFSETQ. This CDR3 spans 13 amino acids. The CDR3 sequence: CASSLIGRETQYF. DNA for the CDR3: TGCGCCAGCAGCTTAATTGGAAGAGAGACCCAGTACTTC.

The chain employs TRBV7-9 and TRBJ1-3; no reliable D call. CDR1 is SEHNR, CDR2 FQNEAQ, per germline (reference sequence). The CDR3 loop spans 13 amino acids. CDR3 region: CMPGGLDGNTIYF. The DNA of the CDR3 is TGTATGCCAGGAGGGCTTGATGGAAACACCATATATTTT.

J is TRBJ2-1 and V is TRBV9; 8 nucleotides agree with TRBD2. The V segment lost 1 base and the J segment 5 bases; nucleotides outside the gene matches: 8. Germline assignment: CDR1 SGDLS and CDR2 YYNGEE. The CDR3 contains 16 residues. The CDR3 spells CASSVFSQRENNEQFF. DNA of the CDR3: TGTGCCAGCAGCGTATTTTCCCAGCGGGAGAACAATGAGCAGTTCTTC.

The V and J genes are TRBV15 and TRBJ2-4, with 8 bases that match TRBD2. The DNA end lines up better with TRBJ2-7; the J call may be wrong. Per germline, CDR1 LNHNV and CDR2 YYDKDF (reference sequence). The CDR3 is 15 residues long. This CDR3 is CATSRGLVGENEQYF. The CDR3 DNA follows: TGTGCCACCAGCAGGGGACTAGTGGGAGAGAACGAGCAGTACTTC.

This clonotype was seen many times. The CDR3 loop reads CASSLGQGSQYF. The CDR3 nucleotides are TGTGCCAGCAGTTTAGGGCAGGGATCCCAGTACTTC. This chain joins TRBV12-3 or TRBV12-4 and TRBJ2-5, with a possible D match to TRBD1 (5 bases). V was shortened by 1 base and J by 9 bases, with 9 bases between the two germline ends. The CDR3 is 12 residues long.

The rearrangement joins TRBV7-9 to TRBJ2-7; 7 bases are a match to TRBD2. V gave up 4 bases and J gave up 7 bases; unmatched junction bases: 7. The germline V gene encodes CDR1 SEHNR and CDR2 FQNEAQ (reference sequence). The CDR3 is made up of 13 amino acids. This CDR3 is CASSSSGTWEQYF. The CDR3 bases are TGTGCCAGCAGCTCTAGCGGCACCTGGGAGCAGTACTTC.